Shown below are 2 T cell receptor beta chains from a single sample sequenced in a study of blood T cell repertoires in COVID-19 (dated by TCRdb to 2018 to 2021). The library relied on the immunoSEQ multiplex PCR assay. This is the immuneACCESS table as TCRdb keeps it, with only in-frame sequences that have V and J called. A part of the clones is gone; compared with another copy, unresolved V genes explain less than half, and the rest is unexplained. The sample table records around 50,000 clones; 80% to 90% of these occur just once. About 3% of the sample is taken by the ten largest. The sequencing sample was made of peripheral blood. Receptors were obtained from a human donor in a cohort sampled during active COVID-19.

The rearrangement links TRBV5-1 to TRBJ2-7; no clear D gene. The CDR3 loop spans 11 amino acids. The germline V and J ends were trimmed by 5 bases and 2 bases, with 5 bases remaining between them. Germline-derived CDR1 and CDR2 are SGHRS and YFSETQ. Here the CDR3 DNA reads TGCGCCAGCAGATCTACCTACGAGCAGTACTTC. It translates to CASRSTYEQYF.

The chain uses TRBV2 and TRBJ1-2; possibly TRBD1 for D (5 bases). Germline CDR1 is SNHLY and CDR2 is FYNNEI. V was shortened by 3 bases and J by 8 bases, with 13 bases between the two germline ends. The CDR3 extends over 13 amino acids. The CDR3 protein is CASSDRVIAGYTF. DNA of the CDR3: TGTGCCAGCAGTGACAGGGTTATTGCCGGCTACACCTTC.